This T cell receptor beta chain stems from a study of T cell changes during pregnancy in multiple sclerosis. The germline V gene encodes CDR1 GTSNPN and CDR2 SVGIG (reference sequence). This CDR3 contains 14 residues. The V and J ends lost 0 bases and 6 bases respectively, with 12 bases between them. Generated by immunoSEQ multiplex PCR, the TCRdb table keeps only in-frame clones and is missing some. The data show about 67,000 clones, around 92% seen once. The chain links TRBV30 to TRBJ1-5; D is perhaps TRBD1 (5 bases). The receptor was isolated from a female donor with multiple sclerosis, enrolled in a pregnancy study. The starting material was peripheral blood, obtained in the first trimester of pregnancy. CDR3 in amino acids: CAWSVMAGGQPQHF. CDR3 bases: TGTGCCTGGAGTGTTATGGCCGGGGGTCAGCCCCAGCATTTT.